This passage covers 9 T cell receptor beta chains from one sample sequenced in a study of human T cells and chemical hapten exposure. Specified time point: patch test 1, 2 weeks after DPC sensitization. Treatment: therapeutic diphenylcyclopropenone sensitization with weekly scalp DPC. A single record per CDR3 protein comes from TCRdb applying MiXCR to the RACE reads. The sample includes over 65,000 distinct CDR3 sequences, roughly a tenth seen only once; the top ten take approximately 4%. This material consisted of whole blood, taken in connection with sensitization to the hapten diphenylcyclopropenone (DPC). These receptors were collected from a woman aged 50 to 65 with alopecia areata. Some clones in this sample may be carry-over from other donors' samples.

The rearrangement links TRBV19 to TRBJ2-1; 16 positions agree with TRBD2. J gave up 8 bases and V 4 bases, and 5 bases lay outside the gene matches. From germline, CDR1 is LNHDA and CDR2 SQIVND (reference sequence). The CDR3 is 16 residues long. The CDR3 sequence: CASSRSGTSGRDEQFF. In DNA, the CDR3 is TGTGCCAGTAGTAGATCCGGGACTAGCGGGAGGGATGAGCAGTTCTTC. The full variable domain, rest sourced from reference TRBV19 and TRBJ2-1, is DGGITQSPKYLFRKEGQNVTLSCEQNLNHDAMYWYRQDPGQGLRLIYYSQIVNDFQKGDIAEGYSVSREKKESFPLTVTSAQKNPTAFYLCASSRSGTSGRDEQFFGPGTRLTVL.

The table lists this clonotype with a count of one. A much larger clone differs from this one at a single base, so this may be a read error. The chain carries TRBV5-4 and TRBJ2-1; 7 nucleotides line up with TRBD2. This CDR3 has 15 residues. Germline V lookup: CDR1 SGHNT, CDR2 YYREEE (reference sequence). The CDR3 loop reads CAGSLRLARGNEQFF. The CDR3, as DNA: TGTGCCGGCAGCCTCAGACTAGCTCGGGGGAATGAGCAGTTCTTC.

Many counts were recorded for this clonotype. The V and J genes are TRBV7-9 and TRBJ2-1, with 11 nucleotides matching TRBD2. The CDR3 is made up of 17 amino acids. Looked up from germline, CDR1 is SEHNR and CDR2 is FQNEAQ (reference sequence). V was pared by 1 base and J by 3 bases, with 5 bases of the junction left unmatched. The CDR3 DNA reads as TGTGCCAGCAGCTTAGAGTCTCTAGCGGGGGGCTACAATGAGCAGTTCTTC. Translating it yields CASSLESLAGGYNEQFF.

This clonotype was counted a few times. V gene TRBV20-1 combines with J gene TRBJ1-6; D unclear. Germline CDR1 reads DFQATT; CDR2 reads SNEGSKA (reference sequence). This CDR3 region has 16 residues. The ends were cut back, 6 bases at V and 3 bases at J, with 18 bases in the middle. The CDR3 sequence is CSAGRSERGYNSPLHF. As DNA, the CDR3 is TGCAGTGCGGGTCGGTCCGAACGGGGCTATAATTCACCCCTCCACTTT.

This clonotype was recorded at least ten times. V usage is TRBV29-1 and J usage is TRBJ2-1; D may match TRBD1 or TRBD2 (5 bases each). Trimming took 7 bases from V and 7 from J, leaving 20 bases between them. The CDR3 covers 14 residues. Germline assignment: CDR1 SQVTM and CDR2 ANQGSEA. CDR3 protein: CSAPFSGLRNEQFF. The DNA of the CDR3 is TGCAGCGCCCCCTTTTCGGGGCTAAGGAATGAGCAGTTCTTC.

The V gene is TRBV10-2, the J gene TRBJ1-1; D is uncertain. Germline lookup yields CDR1 WSHSY and CDR2 SAAADI. The CDR3 has 13 amino acids. V was shortened by 3 bases and J by 7 bases, with 12 bases between the two germline ends. This CDR3 reads CASSETDTLEAFF. The CDR3 DNA reads TGCGCCAGCAGTGAAACCGATACACTTGAAGCTTTCTTT.

This clonotype was counted once. The V gene is TRBV29-1, the J gene TRBJ1-2; the D is unclear. The CDR3 has 11 residues. Between the trimmed V and J ends, which lost 7 bases and 9 bases, there was a span of 15 bases. The germline V gene encodes CDR1 SQVTM and CDR2 ANQGSEA. CDR3 in amino acids: CSGTEGGSYTF. CDR3 coding DNA: TGCAGCGGAACGGAGGGCGGGAGCTACACCTTC.

This clonotype has a count of ten or more. The chain links TRBV12-3 or TRBV12-4 to TRBJ2-3; D is unresolved. Trimming pared 6 bases from V and 5 bases from J, leaving 18 bases between. The CDR3 is 15 residues long. DNA for the CDR3: TGTGCCAGCAGCCCTCGCGCTAGGCCCGGAGATACGCAGTATTTT. Translating it yields CASSPRARPGDTQYF.

This clonotype has a count of ten or more. The chain carries TRBV7-9 and TRBJ1-1; 8 bases are shared with TRBD1. Trimming at V came to 11 bases and at J to 1 base, leaving 6 bases not matched to a gene. From germline, CDR1 is SEHNR and CDR2 FQNEAQ (reference sequence). CDR3 length: 13 amino acids. The CDR3 loop is CACGQGQNTEAFF. CDR3 nucleotides: TGTGCCTGCGGACAGGGACAGAACACTGAAGCTTTCTTT.